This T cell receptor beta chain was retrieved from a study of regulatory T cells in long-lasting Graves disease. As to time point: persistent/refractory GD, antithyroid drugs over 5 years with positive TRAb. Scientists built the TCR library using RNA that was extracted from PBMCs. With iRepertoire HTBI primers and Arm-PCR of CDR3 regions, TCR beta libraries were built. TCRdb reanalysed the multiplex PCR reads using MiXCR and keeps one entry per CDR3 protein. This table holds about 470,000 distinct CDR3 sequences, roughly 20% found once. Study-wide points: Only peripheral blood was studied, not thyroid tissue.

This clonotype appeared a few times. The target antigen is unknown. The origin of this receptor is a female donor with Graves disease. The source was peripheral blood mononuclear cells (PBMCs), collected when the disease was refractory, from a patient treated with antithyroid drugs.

CDR3 protein: CASSLIGGREPGYTF. CDR3 bases: TGTGCCAGCAGCTTAATAGGGGGCCGGGAACCTGGCTACACCTTC. This chain links TRBV7-9 with TRBJ1-2, with TRBD1 matching over 7 bases. Unmatched junction bases numbered 10, after V lost 2 bases and J lost 7 bases. This CDR3 is built from 15 residues. Germline V lookup: CDR1 SEHNR, CDR2 FQNEAQ (reference sequence). The full variable domain, rest sourced from reference TRBV7-9 and TRBJ1-2, is DTGVSQNPRHKITKRGQNVTFRCDPISEHNRLYWYRQTLGQGPEFLTYFQNEAQLEKSRLLSDRFSAERPKGSFSTLEIQRTEQGDSAMYLCASSLIGGREPGYTFGSGTRLTVV.